The table lists the clone carrying this T cell receptor (beta chain) with a count of one. This specimen belongs to a study of technical replicates of blood from a handful of donors. The CDR3 sequence is 16 residues long. Trimming removed 3 bases from V and 4 bases from J; junction bases left unmatched: 13. Looked up from germline, CDR1 is SQVTM and CDR2 is ANQGSEA. TCRdb's copy holds only in-frame clones and misses some; the assay was immunoSEQ multiplex PCR. In the table there are about 88,000 clones, just under 95% of which are singletons. The chain links TRBV29-1 to TRBJ1-2; 8 bases are shared with TRBD1. Sequences were obtained from T cells isolated from PBMCs. This TCR was recovered from a human donor in good health. The DNA of the CDR3 is TGCAGCGTTGATCAGGGGGCTTCGGGCACAGGCTATGGCTACACCTTC. This gives the protein CSVDQGASGTGYGYTF.